What follows describes a single TCR beta chain. The CDR3 is made up of 18 amino acids. The ends lost 3 bases at V and 5 bases at J; junction bases unmatched: 16. Germline V CDR1 and CDR2: SGHTA, FQGNSA. This entry comes from a study of blood T cell repertoires in COVID-19. Study in general: Acute and convalescent COVID-19 samples came from the United States, Italy and Spain. T cells, B-cell-depleted T cells, or PBMCs supplied cDNA or gDNA.

Data came from immunoSEQ multiplex PCR; TCRdb stores just in-frame clones and leaves some out. Among roughly 90,000 clones listed, around 85% were seen once. The V and J genes are TRBV7-2 and TRBJ2-5; 9 bases agree with TRBD2. The sequencing input was peripheral blood. The TCR originated in a human donor in a cohort sampled during active COVID-19. The CDR3 loop reads CASSFVTSGSFVGETQYF. In DNA form, the CDR3 reads TGTGCCAGCAGCTTCGTTACTAGCGGGTCATTTGTGGGGGAGACCCAGTACTTC.